One sample yielded the 22 T cell receptor beta chains listed below, sequenced in a study of radiotherapy plus CTLA-4 blockade in lung cancer. The protocol was immunoSEQ multiplex PCR, while the TCRdb copy is restricted to in-frame clones and leaves out a portion. The sample yields about 73,000 clones, about nine tenths seen once. Sequenced material: peripheral blood, taken from a patient treated with radiotherapy plus ipilimumab. These receptors were collected from a human donor with non-small cell lung cancer that progressed on radiotherapy plus ipilimumab.

This chain joins TRBV2 and TRBJ1-1; 7 bases line up with TRBD1. The V gene end was trimmed by 2 bases and the J gene end by 4 bases; junction bases not matched to a gene: 10. CDR3 length: 16 residues. Germline CDR1 reads SNHLY; CDR2 reads FYNNEI. CDR3 DNA sequence: TGTGCCAGCAGTGAAAGGGACAGAGTTTGGGGCACTGAAGCTTTCTTT. Protein product: CASSERDRVWGTEAFF.

The sample holds one count of this clone. The chain joins TRBV2 to TRBJ2-1, with 12 bases fitting TRBD2. V gave up 6 bases and J gave up 6 bases; unmatched junction bases: 9. The CDR3 extends over 16 amino acids. The germline gives CDR1 SNHLY, CDR2 FYNNEI. DNA of the CDR3: TGTGCCAGCAGATGTCTAGCGGGAGGGCCGGTCAATGAGCAGTTCTTC. Translated, it gives CASRCLAGGPVNEQFF. Full variable domain (outside the CDR3, taken from reference TRBV2 and TRBJ2-1): EPEVTQTPSHQVTQMGQEVILRCVPISNHLYFYWYRQILGQKVEFLVSFYNNEISEKSEIFDDQFSVERPDGSNFTLKIRSTKLEDSAMYFCASRCLAGGPVNEQFFGPGTRLTVL.

CDR3 in DNA: TGCGCCAGCAGCTTGGATTCAGCGGGAGCAGTGACAGATACGCAGTATTTT. This sequence encodes CASSLDSAGAVTDTQYF. V is TRBV5-1 and J is TRBJ2-3, with 8 positions matching TRBD2. Germline V lookup: CDR1 SGHRS, CDR2 YFSETQ. The CDR3 spans 17 residues. V was pared by 0 bases and J by 3 bases, with 9 bases of the junction left unmatched.

The chain combines TRBV28 with TRBJ1-2; no firm D call. The V gene's germline CDR1 is MDHEN and CDR2 SYDVKM. The CDR3 runs to 12 residues. Between the trimmed V and J ends, which lost 4 bases and 4 bases, there was a span of 7 bases. As DNA, the CDR3 is TGTGCCAGCAGTTACGGGAGCTATGGCTACACCTTC. It encodes CASSYGSYGYTF.

The CDR3 loop reads CASSLKGGLEITGELFF. The CDR3 nucleotides are TGTGCCAGCAGCTTAAAAGGGGGATTGGAGATCACCGGGGAGCTGTTTTTT. The chain combines TRBV7-3 with TRBJ2-2, with D possibly TRBD1 on 6 matching bases. This CDR3 is 17 amino acids long. Germline assignment: CDR1 SGHTA and CDR2 FQGTGA. Trimming shortened V by 1 base and J by 4 bases, and 16 bases separated the two germline ends.

The V and J genes are TRBV5-4 and TRBJ2-1; D remains unclear. The CDR3 consists of 11 residues. Trimming pared 6 bases from V and 7 bases from J, leaving 8 bases between. In germline, CDR1 is SGHNT, CDR2 YYREEE (reference sequence). CDR3 residues: CASKTFNEQFF. The CDR3 coding sequence is TGTGCCAGCAAGACTTTTAATGAGCAGTTCTTC.

This chain's CDR3 is CASIAPLPGKTYGYTF. CDR3 bases: TGTGCCAGCATTGCCCCCTTACCAGGAAAGACCTATGGCTACACCTTC. The chain carries TRBV5-4 and TRBJ1-2; no firm D call. The CDR3 has 16 residues. Between the trimmed V and J ends, which lost 6 bases and 4 bases, there was a span of 22 bases. The germline CDR1 and CDR2 sequences are SGHNT and YYREEE (reference sequence).

The chain is built from TRBV5-1 and TRBJ1-2; D gene unclear. CDR1 is SGHRS, CDR2 YFSETQ, per germline. There are 13 residues in the CDR3. Trimming shortened V by 3 bases and J by 4 bases, and 10 bases separated the two germline ends. The CDR3, as DNA: TGCGCCAGCAGCTCGCTCAGGAGCTATGGCTACACCTTC. Protein sequence: CASSSLRSYGYTF.

The genes are TRBV30 and TRBJ1-1, with D unresolved. Germline V CDR1 and CDR2: GTSNPN, SVGIG (reference sequence). The CDR3 is 12 residues long. V lost 2 bases and J lost 1, with 5 bases in between. CDR3 residues: CAWSLRNTEAFF. CDR3 sequence (DNA): TGTGCCTGGAGTCTCAGGAACACTGAAGCTTTCTTT.

This clone was observed once. This sequence joins TRBV5-1 and TRBJ2-5; D not resolved. Germline V gene data show CDR1 as SGHRS and CDR2 as YFSETQ. The CDR3 is 12 amino acids. V was clipped by 0 bases and J by 12 bases, with 12 bases between them. This CDR3 is CASSLAARTKYF. The CDR3 DNA is TGCGCCAGCAGCTTGGCGGCCCGTACCAAGTACTTC.

The gene calls are TRBV7-9 and TRBJ2-7; D is possibly TRBD2 (6 bases). This CDR3 is 16 amino acids long. The V gene's germline CDR1 is SEHNR and CDR2 FQNEAQ (reference sequence). The V gene lost 4 bases and the J gene lost 0 bases, with 16 bases spanning the gap. The DNA for the CDR3 is TGTGCCAGCAGCTCTAGCGCTGGGCGTAGCTCCTACGAGCAGTACTTC. It yields the protein CASSSSAGRSSYEQYF.

The V gene is TRBV5-6, the J gene TRBJ2-7, with 12 bases aligning to TRBD1. The CDR3 consists of 16 residues. The V segment lost 5 bases and the J segment 2 bases; nucleotides outside the gene matches: 8. The germline V gene has CDR1 SGHDT and CDR2 YYEEEE. This chain's CDR3 is CASRSYGTGGAYEQYV. The CDR3, as DNA: TGTGCCAGCAGATCCTACGGGACAGGGGGCGCCTACGAGCAGTACGTC.

J is TRBJ1-5 and V is TRBV5-1, with a weak D call TRBD1 (5 bases). The CDR3 spans 14 residues. From germline, CDR1 is SGHRS and CDR2 YFSETQ. V lost 0 bases and J lost 1, with 5 bases in between. CDR3 nucleotide sequence: TGCGCCAGCAGCTTGGGACAGAGCAATCAGCCCCAGCATTTT. Translating gives CASSLGQSNQPQHF.

The CDR3 DNA is TGTGCCAGTTTCCATGTACGAGACAGGGACAAAAGGAGCTCCTACAATGAGCAGTTCTTC. Amino acid sequence: CASFHVRDRDKRSSYNEQFF. The gene calls are TRBV2 and TRBJ2-1; 7 bases are a match to TRBD1. This CDR3 contains 20 residues. CDR1 SNHLY and CDR2 FYNNEI come from the germline V gene. V was clipped by 9 bases and J by 0 bases; unmatched bases: 23.

This chain links TRBV9 with TRBJ2-1, with D possibly being TRBD1 (6 bases). V lost 4 bases and J 8 bases, leaving 16 bases between the germline ends. Germline-derived CDR1 and CDR2 are SGDLS and YYNGEE. CDR3 length: 14 residues. CDR3 in amino acids: CASSPRDRGYEQFF. The CDR3 nucleotides read TGTGCCAGCAGCCCTCGCGATAGGGGGTATGAGCAGTTCTTC.

The chain uses TRBV5-1 and TRBJ1-4; possibly TRBD1 for D (5 bases). The CDR3 is 15 residues long. The V end lost 4 bases, the J end lost 5 bases, and 15 bases lay between the germline ends. Germline CDR1 reads SGHRS; CDR2 reads YFSETQ. The CDR3 coding sequence is TGCGCCAGCAGCAGCTCCGGGACGGAGAATGAAAAACTGTTTTTT. Translation gives CASSSSGTENEKLFF.

This clone was observed a handful of times. The same CDR3 is also encoded by other DNA sequences in this sample. The rearrangement links TRBV5-1 to TRBJ1-1, with 8 bases aligning to TRBD1. Germline assignment: CDR1 SGHRS and CDR2 YFSETQ. The CDR3 totals 14 residues. J was trimmed by 4 bases and V by 2 bases; bases with no gene match: 4. The CDR3, as DNA: TGCGCCAGCAGCTTAGGACAGGGTCGCACTGAAGCTTTCTTT. This sequence encodes CASSLGQGRTEAFF.

This chain connects TRBV5-8 to TRBJ1-1; the D gene is possibly TRBD1 (6 bases). This CDR3 is 15 amino acids long. Deletions cut 2 bases from V and 2 bases from J, with 13 bases between. Germline CDR1 and CDR2: SGHTS and YDEGEE. The CDR3 is CASSFLGRGNTEAFF. CDR3 DNA: TGTGCCAGCAGCTTCTTGGGCAGGGGTAACACTGAAGCTTTCTTT. The whole variable domain, filled in from reference TRBV5-8 and TRBJ1-1, reads EAGVTQSPTHLIKTRGQQATLRCSPISGHTSVYWYQQALGLGLQFLLWYDEGEERNRGNFPPRFSGRQFPNYSSELNVNALELEDSALYLCASSFLGRGNTEAFFGQGTRLTVV.

This clone is a singleton in its sample. V is TRBV18 and J is TRBJ2-5; D call uncertain. Germline V CDR1 and CDR2: KGHSH, LQKENI. The ends were cut back, 2 bases at V and 1 base at J, with 5 bases in the middle. The CDR3 runs to 13 residues. The CDR3 is CASSPGVQETQYF. DNA of the CDR3: TGTGCCAGCTCACCAGGAGTCCAAGAGACCCAGTACTTC.

This rearrangement joins TRBV6-6 to TRBJ2-7, with D hard to call. V shed 5 bases and J shed 0 bases, with 17 bases lying between them. The CDR3 covers 16 residues. Germline V lookup: CDR1 MNHNY, CDR2 SVGAGI (reference sequence). The CDR3, as DNA: TGTGCCAGCAGTGCCGGTCGGGTCAGAGACTCCTACGAGCAGTACTTC. This sequence encodes CASSAGRVRDSYEQYF.

This clone turned up a few times. V usage is TRBV7-2 and J usage is TRBJ1-1, with D hard to call. The CDR3 contains 12 residues. The V end was cut by 1 base, the J end by 7 bases, with 7 bases between. CDR1 is SGHTA and CDR2 is FQGNSA in the germline V gene. The chain's CDR3 is CASSLVRGEAFF. In nucleotides, the CDR3 is TGTGCCAGCAGCTTAGTTCGGGGTGAAGCTTTCTTT.

In this sample, this clone turned up once. The chain uses TRBV5-1 and TRBJ1-1, with 9 positions matching TRBD1. The CDR3 is made up of 18 amino acids. The ends lost 4 bases at V and 1 base at J; junction bases unmatched: 14. Germline assignment: CDR1 SGHRS and CDR2 YFSETQ. The CDR3 region has the DNA TGCGCCAGCAGCCTAAGGGCCGGGACAGGGTCTAAGAACACTGAAGCTTTCTTT. Encoded protein: CASSLRAGTGSKNTEAFF.